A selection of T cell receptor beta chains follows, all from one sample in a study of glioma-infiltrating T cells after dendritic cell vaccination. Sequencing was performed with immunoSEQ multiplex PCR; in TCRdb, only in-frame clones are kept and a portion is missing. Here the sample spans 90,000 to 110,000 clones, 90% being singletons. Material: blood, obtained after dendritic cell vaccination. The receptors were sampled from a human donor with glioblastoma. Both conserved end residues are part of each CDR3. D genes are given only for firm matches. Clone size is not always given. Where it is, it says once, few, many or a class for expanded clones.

CASSSYGFRGGSAGELFF	TGTGCCAGCAGTTCGTACGGATTTCGCGGCGGGTCTGCCGGGGAGCTGTTTTTT	NA	TRBV27	TRBJ2-2	NA
CAISSGTRSSGNTIYF	TGTGCCATCAGCTCCGGGACAAGGAGCTCTGGAAACACCATATATTTT	NA	TRBV10-3	TRBJ1-3	NA
CASSSSPGRTGIGEQYF	TGTGCCAGCAGCTCTTCCCCGGGGAGGACAGGGATCGGCGAGCAGTACTTC	NA	TRBV5-4	TRBJ2-7	TRBD1
CASSQRQTHAGNQPQHF	TGTGCCAGCAGCCAAAGACAGACCCATGCGGGCAATCAGCCCCAGCATTTT	NA	TRBV14	TRBJ1-5	NA
CASRPQGAGANVLTF	TGTGCCAGCAGACCCCAGGGGGCTGGGGCCAACGTCCTGACCTTC	NA	TRBV27	TRBJ2-6	TRBD1
CASRWGQGTGELFF	TGCGCCAGCCGCTGGGGACAGGGGACCGGGGAGCTGTTTTTT	NA	TRBV5-1	TRBJ2-2	TRBD1
CASSLYLSYEQYF	TGTGCCAGCAGTTTATATCTCTCCTACGAGCAGTACTTC	NA	TRBV27	TRBJ2-7	NA
CASGLTGENEKLFF	TGCGCCAGCGGATTGACAGGGGAAAATGAAAAACTGTTTTTT	NA	TRBV5-1	TRBJ1-4	TRBD1
CSVAGREGDTQYF	TGCAGCGTTGCCGGGAGGGAGGGAGATACGCAGTATTTT	NA	TRBV29-1	TRBJ2-3	TRBD2
CASSDLGQRGTGELFF	TGTGCCAGCAGTGACCTGGGACAAAGGGGCACCGGGGAGCTGTTTTTT	NA	TRBV6-1	TRBJ2-2	NA
CASSPRGVLDDEQFF	TGTGCCAGCAGCCCCCGGGGGGTACTCGACGATGAGCAGTTCTTC	NA	TRBV2	TRBJ2-1	TRBD2
CASSFAGGGAYEQYF	TGTGCCAGCAGCTTCGCGGGGGGCGGCGCTTACGAGCAGTACTTC	NA	TRBV7-2	TRBJ2-7	TRBD2
CASSLPEGDTNLLYEKLFF	TGTGCCAGCAGCTTACCTGAGGGGGACACCAACCTTCTCTACGAAAAACTGTTTTTT	NA	TRBV7-9	TRBJ1-4	NA
CASSGRVFAEAFF	TGTGCCAGCAGTGGCAGGGTGTTCGCTGAAGCTTTCTTT	NA	TRBV6-1	TRBJ1-1	NA
CASTSSSGGTYSNQPQHF	TGCGCCAGCACTTCAAGTTCAGGGGGCACATATAGCAATCAGCCCCAGCATTTT	NA	TRBV23-1	TRBJ1-5	TRBD1
CASKGRGLSTEAFF	TGCGCCAGCAAGGGCAGGGGGCTGTCCACTGAAGCTTTCTTT	once	TRBV10-2	TRBJ1-1	TRBD1
CASSVRDYLSNEQFF	TGTGCCAGCAGCGTCCGGGACTACTTATCCAATGAGCAGTTCTTC	NA	TRBV9	TRBJ2-1	TRBD2
CASRTGQLSTDTQYF	TGTGCCAGCAGAACCGGACAGCTTAGCACAGATACGCAGTATTTT	few	TRBV6-6	TRBJ2-3	NA
CASSLDTGTKQFF	TGTGCCAGCAGCTTGGACACAGGGACAAAGCAGTTCTTC	NA	TRBV5-4	TRBJ2-1	NA
CASSATGGMNTEAFF	TGTGCCAGCAGTGCCACAGGGGGCATGAACACTGAAGCTTTCTTT	NA	TRBV6-1	TRBJ1-1	TRBD1
CASSYTPGGGSYNEQFF	TGTGCCAGCAGCTACACCCCTGGCGGGGGATCCTACAATGAGCAGTTCTTC	once	TRBV7-6	TRBJ2-1	TRBD2
CASSKITGMNTEAFF	TGTGCCAGCAGCAAAATAACAGGGATGAACACTGAAGCTTTCTTT	NA	TRBV21-1	TRBJ1-1	NA
CASSLAGQGLYEQYF	TGCGCCAGCAGCTTGGCCGGGCAGGGTCTCTACGAGCAGTACTTC	NA	TRBV5-1	TRBJ2-7	NA
CASSKEGAAEQYF	TGTGCCAGCAGTAAAGAGGGGGCGGCCGAGCAGTACTTC	NA	TRBV7-3	TRBJ2-7	TRBD1
CASSPQGTNGYTF	TGTGCCAGCAGCCCGCAGGGGACAAACGGCTACACCTTC	NA	TRBV5-4	TRBJ1-2	NA
CASSENPGDGYTF	TGTGCCAGCAGTGAAAATCCAGGGGATGGCTACACCTTC	NA	TRBV6-1	TRBJ1-2	NA
CASSWGSGGGTGELFF	TGTGCCAGCAGTTGGGGGTCAGGGGGTGGCACCGGGGAGCTGTTTTTT	NA	TRBV2	TRBJ2-2	TRBD1
CASSMAGNQPQHF	TGTGCCAGTAGTATGGCGGGGAATCAGCCCCAGCATTTT	NA	TRBV19	TRBJ1-5	NA
CASRPSGIGEKLFF	TGCGCCAGCAGACCTTCAGGGATAGGGGAAAAACTGTTTTTT	NA	TRBV4-1	TRBJ1-4	NA
CASSLGSGGRNEQFF	TGTGCCAGCAGCTTGGGTAGCGGGGGGAGGAATGAGCAGTTCTTC	NA	TRBV7-2	TRBJ2-1	TRBD2
CASSSEQGTNSPLHF	TGTGCCAGCAGTTCGGAACAGGGTACTAATTCCCCCCTCCACTTT	NA	TRBV6-5	TRBJ1-6	NA
CASSSGQLNYGYTF	TGTGCCAGCAGTTCTGGACAGCTAAACTATGGCTACACCTTC	NA	TRBV5-4	TRBJ1-2	NA
CASRQGLNTEAFF	TGTGCCAGCAGGCAGGGTTTGAACACTGAAGCTTTCTTT	NA	TRBV7-8	TRBJ1-1	NA
CASSLSGPSTEAFF	TGTGCCAGCAGTTTAAGCGGGCCGAGCACTGAAGCTTTCTTT	NA	TRBV27	TRBJ1-1	NA
CASSNLERGSSYEQYF	TGTGCCAGCAGCAACCTAGAGCGGGGGAGCTCCTACGAGCAGTACTTC	NA	TRBV5-4	TRBJ2-7	TRBD2
CASSGGLMDTEAFF	TGCGCCAGCAGCGGGGGACTGATGGACACTGAAGCTTTCTTT	NA	TRBV5-1	TRBJ1-1	NA
CASSQDSGGGRELFF	TGCGCCAGCAGCCAAGACTCGGGAGGGGGCCGGGAGCTGTTTTTT	NA	TRBV4-1	TRBJ2-2	NA
CASSMGQDNSPLHF	TGTGCCAGTAGTATGGGACAGGATAATTCACCCCTCCACTTT	NA	TRBV19	TRBJ1-6	TRBD1
CSVEGLDKQFF	TGCAGCGTTGAGGGGCTGGATAAGCAGTTCTTC	NA	TRBV29-1	TRBJ2-1	NA
CASSEGGNYGYTF	TGTGCCAGCAGCGAGGGAGGGAACTATGGCTACACCTTC	NA	TRBV9	TRBJ1-2	NA
CASSLGSGTSSYEQYF	TGTGCCAGCAGCTTGGGAAGCGGGACGAGCTCCTACGAGCAGTACTTC	NA	TRBV5-8	TRBJ2-7	TRBD2
CASSPTVLAYEQYF	TGCGCCAGCAGCCCGACAGTCCTCGCCTACGAGCAGTACTTC	few	TRBV5-1	TRBJ2-7	NA
CASSPLGHREKLFF	TGTGCCAGCAGCCCGTTGGGACATCGGGAAAAACTGTTTTTT	NA	TRBV7-9	TRBJ1-4	NA